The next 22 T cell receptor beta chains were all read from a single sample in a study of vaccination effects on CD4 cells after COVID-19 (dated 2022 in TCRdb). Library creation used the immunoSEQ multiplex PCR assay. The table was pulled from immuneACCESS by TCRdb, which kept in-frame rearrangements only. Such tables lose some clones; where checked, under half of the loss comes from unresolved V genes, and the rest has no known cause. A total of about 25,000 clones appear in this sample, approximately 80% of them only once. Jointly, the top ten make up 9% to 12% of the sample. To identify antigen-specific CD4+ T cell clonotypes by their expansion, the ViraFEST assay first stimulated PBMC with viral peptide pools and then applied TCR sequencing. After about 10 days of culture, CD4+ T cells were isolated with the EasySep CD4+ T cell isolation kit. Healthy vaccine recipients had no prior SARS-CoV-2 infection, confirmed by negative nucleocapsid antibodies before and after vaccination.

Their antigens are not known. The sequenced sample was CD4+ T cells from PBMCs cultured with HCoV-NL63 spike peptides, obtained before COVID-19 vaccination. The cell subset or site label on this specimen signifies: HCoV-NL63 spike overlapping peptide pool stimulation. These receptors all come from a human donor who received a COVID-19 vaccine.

For the CDR3, the DNA is TGTGCCAGCAGTACAGGGGGCGGGTACGAGCAGTACTTC. This codes for CASSTGGGYEQYF. The V call is TRBV6-5, the J call TRBJ2-7; 9 nucleotides match TRBD1. Trimming at V came to 5 bases and at J to 4 bases, leaving 3 bases not matched to a gene. CDR1 is MNHEY, CDR2 SVGAGI, per germline. This CDR3 spans 13 amino acids.

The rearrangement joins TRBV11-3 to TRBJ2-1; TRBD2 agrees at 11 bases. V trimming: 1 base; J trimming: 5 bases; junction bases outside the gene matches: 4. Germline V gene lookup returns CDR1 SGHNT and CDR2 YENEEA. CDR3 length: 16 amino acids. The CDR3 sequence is CASSLGLAGGNNEQFF. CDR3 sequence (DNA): TGTGCCAGCAGCTTAGGGCTAGCGGGAGGTAACAATGAGCAGTTCTTC.

This CDR3 is CASSLFPPNMNTEAFF. CDR3 sequence (DNA): TGTGCCAGCAGTTTATTCCCTCCCAACATGAACACTGAAGCTTTCTTT. The chain combines TRBV27 with TRBJ1-1; the D is unclear. V lost 1 base and J lost 0, with 12 bases in between. The CDR3 is 16 amino acids. Germline values: CDR1 MNHEY, CDR2 SMNVEV (reference sequence).

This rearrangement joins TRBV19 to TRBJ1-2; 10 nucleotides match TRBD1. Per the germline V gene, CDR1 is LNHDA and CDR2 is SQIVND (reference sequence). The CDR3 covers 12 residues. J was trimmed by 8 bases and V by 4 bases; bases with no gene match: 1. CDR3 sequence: CASSTDRGGYTF. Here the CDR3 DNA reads TGTGCCAGTAGTACGGACAGGGGGGGCTACACCTTC.

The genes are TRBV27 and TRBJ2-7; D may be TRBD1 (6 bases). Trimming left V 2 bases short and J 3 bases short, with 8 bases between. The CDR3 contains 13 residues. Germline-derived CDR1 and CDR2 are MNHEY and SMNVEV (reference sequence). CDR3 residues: CASSLTGIYEQYF. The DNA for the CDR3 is TGTGCCAGCAGTTTAACAGGGATCTACGAGCAGTACTTC.

CDR3 DNA sequence: TGTGCCAGCAGCTTAGTAGGGCTCGGACAGGGAGAAAAACTGTTTTTT. It is translated as CASSLVGLGQGEKLFF. The chain links TRBV7-9 to TRBJ1-4; 8 nucleotides agree with TRBD1. Germline loops: CDR1 SEHNR, CDR2 FQNEAQ (reference sequence). The CDR3 extends over 16 amino acids. The ends lost 1 base at V and 8 bases at J; junction bases unmatched: 9.

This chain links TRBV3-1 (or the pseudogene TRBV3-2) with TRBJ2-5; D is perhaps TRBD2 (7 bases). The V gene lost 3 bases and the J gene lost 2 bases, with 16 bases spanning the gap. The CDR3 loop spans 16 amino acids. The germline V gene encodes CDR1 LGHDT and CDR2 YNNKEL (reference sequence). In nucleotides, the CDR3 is TGTGCCAGCAGCCACGACCCTGGGGGGGCGCAAGAGACCCAGTACTTC. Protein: CASSHDPGGAQETQYF.

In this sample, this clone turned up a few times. In DNA form, the CDR3 reads TGTGCCAGCAAGTATACCATGTCTACTGAAGCTTTCTTT. Protein: CASKYTMSTEAFF. V is TRBV27 and J is TRBJ1-1, with unresolved D. The ends were cut back, 7 bases at V and 5 bases at J, with 14 bases in the middle. The CDR3 spans 13 residues. Per germline, CDR1 MNHEY and CDR2 SMNVEV (reference sequence).

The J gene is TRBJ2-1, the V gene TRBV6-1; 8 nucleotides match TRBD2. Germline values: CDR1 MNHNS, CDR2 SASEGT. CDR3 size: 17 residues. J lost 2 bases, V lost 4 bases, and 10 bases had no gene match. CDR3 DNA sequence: TGTGCCAGCAGTGGAACAATGCGGGGGGCCACCTACAATGAGCAGTTCTTC. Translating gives CASSGTMRGATYNEQFF.

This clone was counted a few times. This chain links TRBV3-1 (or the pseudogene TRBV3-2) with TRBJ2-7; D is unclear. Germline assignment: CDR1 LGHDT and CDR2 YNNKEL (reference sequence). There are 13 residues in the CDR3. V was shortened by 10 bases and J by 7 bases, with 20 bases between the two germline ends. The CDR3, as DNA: TGTGCCACGGGCCAAAGCAATGTGGGGGAGCAGTACTTC. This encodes CATGQSNVGEQYF.

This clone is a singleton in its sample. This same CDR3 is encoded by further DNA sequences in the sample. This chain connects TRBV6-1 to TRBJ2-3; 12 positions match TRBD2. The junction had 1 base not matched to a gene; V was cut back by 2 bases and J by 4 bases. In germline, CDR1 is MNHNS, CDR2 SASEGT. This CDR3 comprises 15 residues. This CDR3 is CASSELAGGPDTQYF. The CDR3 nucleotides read TGTGCCAGCAGTGAACTAGCGGGGGGGCCAGATACGCAGTATTTT.

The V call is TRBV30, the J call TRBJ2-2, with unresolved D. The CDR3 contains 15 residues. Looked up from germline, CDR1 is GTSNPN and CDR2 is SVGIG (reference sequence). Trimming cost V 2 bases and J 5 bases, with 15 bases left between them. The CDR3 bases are TGTGCCTGGAGTTTCTTAGGGATGAGGACCGGGGAGCTGTTTTTT. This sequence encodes CAWSFLGMRTGELFF.

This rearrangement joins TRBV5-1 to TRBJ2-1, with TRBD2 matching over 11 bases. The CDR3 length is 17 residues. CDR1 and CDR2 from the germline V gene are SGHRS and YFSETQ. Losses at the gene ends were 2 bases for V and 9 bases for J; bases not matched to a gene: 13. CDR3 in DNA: TGCGCCAGCAGCTTAGATACTAGCGGGAGTTCTTTGGGTGAGCAGTTCTTC. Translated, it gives CASSLDTSGSSLGEQFF.

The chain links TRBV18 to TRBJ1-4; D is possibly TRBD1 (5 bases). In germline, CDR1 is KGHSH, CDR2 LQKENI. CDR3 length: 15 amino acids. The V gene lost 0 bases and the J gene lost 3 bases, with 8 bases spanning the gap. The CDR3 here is CASSPPGAANEKLFF. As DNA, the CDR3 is TGTGCCAGCTCACCACCCGGGGCGGCTAATGAAAAACTGTTTTTT.

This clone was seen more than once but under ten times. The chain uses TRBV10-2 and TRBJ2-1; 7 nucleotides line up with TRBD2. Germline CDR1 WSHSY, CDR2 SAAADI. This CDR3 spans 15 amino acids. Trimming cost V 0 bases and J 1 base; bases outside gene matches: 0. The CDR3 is CASSESGGSYNEQFF. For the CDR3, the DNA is TGCGCCAGCAGTGAGTCGGGGGGGTCCTACAATGAGCAGTTCTTC.

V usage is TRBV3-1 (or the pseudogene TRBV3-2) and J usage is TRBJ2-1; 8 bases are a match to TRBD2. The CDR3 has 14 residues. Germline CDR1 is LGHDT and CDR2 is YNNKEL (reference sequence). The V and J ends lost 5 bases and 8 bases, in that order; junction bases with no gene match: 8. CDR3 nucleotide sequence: TGTGCCAGCAGCAAACAAACTAGCGGCGATGAGCAGTTCTTC. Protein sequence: CASSKQTSGDEQFF.

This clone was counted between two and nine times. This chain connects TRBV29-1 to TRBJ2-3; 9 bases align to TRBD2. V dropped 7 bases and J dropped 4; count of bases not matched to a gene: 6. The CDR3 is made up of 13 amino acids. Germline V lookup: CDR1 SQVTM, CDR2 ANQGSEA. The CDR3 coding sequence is TGCAGCGGATCCGGGACTAGCCCAGATACGCAGTATTTT. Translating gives CSGSGTSPDTQYF.

The CDR3 DNA reads as TGTGCCAGCTCGGGCCTCGTTTTGATCTCTGGGGCCAACGTCCTGACTTTC. Residues: CASSGLVLISGANVLTF. This chain links TRBV18 with TRBJ2-6; D uncertain. Trimming took off 6 bases at V and 0 bases at J, with 15 bases between the two ends. The CDR3 contains 17 residues. CDR1 and CDR2 (germline): KGHSH, LQKENI.

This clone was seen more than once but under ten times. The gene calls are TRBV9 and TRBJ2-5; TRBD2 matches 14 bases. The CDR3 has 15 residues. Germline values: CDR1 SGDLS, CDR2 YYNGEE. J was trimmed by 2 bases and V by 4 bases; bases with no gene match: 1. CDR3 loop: CASSRLAGGQETQYF. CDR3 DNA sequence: TGTGCCAGCAGCCGACTAGCGGGAGGGCAAGAGACCCAGTACTTC.

CDR3 in DNA: TGTGCCAGCAGTTTATCGGGACTGAGCACAGATACGCAGTATTTT. The encoded protein is CASSLSGLSTDTQYF. J is TRBJ2-3 and V is TRBV27; tentatively, D is TRBD2 (6 bases). V dropped 0 bases and J dropped 0 bases, with 7 bases sitting between them. The CDR3 totals 15 residues. Germline CDR1 is MNHEY and CDR2 is SMNVEV (reference sequence).

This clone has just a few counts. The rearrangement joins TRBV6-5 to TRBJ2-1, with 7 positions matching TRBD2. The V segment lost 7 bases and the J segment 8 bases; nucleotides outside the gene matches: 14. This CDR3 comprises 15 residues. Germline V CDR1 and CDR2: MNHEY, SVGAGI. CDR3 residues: CASTPGPGRAHEQFF. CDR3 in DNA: TGTGCCAGCACCCCGGGGCCGGGGAGGGCCCATGAGCAGTTCTTC.

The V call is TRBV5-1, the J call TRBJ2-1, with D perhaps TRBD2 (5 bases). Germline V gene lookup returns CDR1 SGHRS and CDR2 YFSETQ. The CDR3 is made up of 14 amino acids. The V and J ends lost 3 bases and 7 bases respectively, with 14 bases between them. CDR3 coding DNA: TGCGCCAGCAGCTATAACGGCCGGGGTAATGAGCAGTTCTTC. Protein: CASSYNGRGNEQFF.